Shown below are 17 T cell receptor beta chains from a single sample sequenced in a study of human T cells and chemical hapten exposure. In TCRdb, the RACE reads were re-called with MiXCR into one record per CDR3 protein. The sample lists some 340,000 distinct CDR3 sequences, roughly 6.9% seen once, with 8.4% in the top ten. Time point indicated: patch test 1, 2 weeks after DPC sensitization. Described treatment: therapeutic diphenylcyclopropenone sensitization with weekly scalp DPC. Sequenced here: whole blood, sampled in connection with sensitization to the hapten diphenylcyclopropenone (DPC). These receptors were taken from a woman aged 18-35 years with alopecia areata. Some clones in this sample may be carry-over from other donors' samples.

This clonotype was counted ten times or more. J is TRBJ2-7 and V is TRBV6-1; TRBD2 matches 11 bases. Looked up from germline, CDR1 is MNHNS and CDR2 is SASEGT. The V segment lost 4 bases and the J segment 4 bases; nucleotides outside the gene matches: 0. The CDR3 covers 13 residues. The CDR3 DNA sequence: TGTGCCAGCAGTGGACTAGCGGGGTACGAGCAGTACTTC. Amino acid sequence: CASSGLAGYEQYF.

This clonotype was detected ten times or more. This CDR3 is CASSRYFSGNTIYF. The DNA of the CDR3 is TGTGCCAGCAGCCGGTACTTCTCTGGAAACACCATATATTTT. This rearrangement joins TRBV6-5 to TRBJ1-3; D gene unclear. This CDR3 spans 14 amino acids. The germline V gene encodes CDR1 MNHEY and CDR2 SVGAGI. The ends were cut back, 6 bases at V and 0 bases at J, with 9 bases in the middle.

The CDR3 here is CASGSSAALNEQFF. CDR3 bases: TGTGCTAGTGGTTCGTCGGCGGCACTAAATGAGCAGTTCTTC. The gene calls are TRBV12-5 and TRBJ2-1; D is unresolved. The V gene lost 4 bases and the J gene lost 7 bases, with 14 bases spanning the gap. The length of the CDR3 is 14 residues. The V gene's germline CDR1 is LGHNT and CDR2 FRNRAP.

The J gene is TRBJ2-6, the V gene TRBV28, with 7 nucleotides matching TRBD1. Germline V gives CDR1 MDHEN, CDR2 SYDVKM. With V trimmed by 5 bases and J by 0 bases, 4 bases remained unmatched. The CDR3 spans 16 residues. CDR3 DNA sequence: TGTGCCAGCAGTCTGACAGGGTTCTCTGGGGCCAACGTCCTGACTTTC. Protein product: CASSLTGFSGANVLTF.

This clonotype came up many times. V is TRBV6-5 and J is TRBJ2-7; 9 bases match TRBD1. The CDR3 extends over 18 amino acids. Trimming took 3 bases from V and 7 from J; bases not matched to a gene: 19. Per germline, CDR1 MNHEY and CDR2 SVGAGI. DNA for the CDR3: TGTGCCAGCAGTTATAAGGGCTCTTGGACAGGGGTTCAGAGGGAGCAGTACTTC. Encoded protein: CASSYKGSWTGVQREQYF.

This clonotype was picked up a small number of times. V and J are TRBV18 and TRBJ1-1; 7 nucleotides agree with TRBD1. The length of the CDR3 is 12 residues. The V gene's germline CDR1 is KGHSH and CDR2 LQKENI. The junction had 7 bases not matched to a gene; V was cut back by 6 bases and J by 9 bases. Here the CDR3 reads CASSLDREKAFF. The CDR3 region has the DNA TGTGCCAGCTCCCTAGACAGGGAAAAAGCTTTCTTT.

The chain employs TRBV18 and TRBJ1-4, with 8 nucleotides matching TRBD1. The CDR3 extends over 15 amino acids. Germline CDR1 and CDR2: KGHSH and LQKENI. Trimming took 3 bases from V and 3 from J; bases not matched to a gene: 3. CDR3 amino acids: CASSPSTGANEKLFF. The CDR3 DNA is TGTGCCAGCTCACCTTCGACAGGGGCTAATGAAAAACTGTTTTTT.

This clonotype was seen repeatedly, ten times or more. V gene TRBV29-1 combines with J gene TRBJ2-2; D perhaps matches TRBD2 (7 bases). Germline V lookup: CDR1 SQVTM, CDR2 ANQGSEA. CDR3 length: 13 residues. Trimming left V 6 bases short and J 7 bases short, with 15 bases between. The CDR3 here is CSVAYREGGELFF. CDR3 nucleotide sequence: TGCAGCGTAGCCTACAGGGAGGGCGGGGAGCTGTTTTTT.

This clonotype has a handful of counts. The genes are TRBV6-1 and TRBJ1-5; perhaps TRBD1 as D (5 bases). The CDR3 has 14 amino acids. Trimming shortened V by 1 base and J by 5 bases, and 9 bases separated the two germline ends. CDR1 and CDR2 (germline): MNHNS, SASEGT. The CDR3: CASSEDGGDQPQHF. The CDR3 DNA follows: TGTGCCAGCAGTGAAGATGGAGGGGATCAGCCCCAGCATTTT.

In this sample, this clonotype turned up many times. This CDR3 is CASSLDVRTQYF. The CDR3 DNA is TGTGCCAGCAGCTTAGATGTCAGGACCCAGTACTTC. This rearrangement joins TRBV7-2 to TRBJ2-5; D uncertain. The CDR3 sequence is 12 residues long. Germline CDR1 is SGHTA and CDR2 is FQGNSA. Trimming left V 1 base short and J 7 bases short, with 7 bases between.

This clonotype was detected only a few times. V and J are TRBV6-5 and TRBJ1-6; D not certain. The CDR3 has 12 amino acids. CDR1 MNHEY and CDR2 SVGAGI come from the germline V gene. V was shortened by 2 bases and J by 14 bases, with 10 bases between the two germline ends. The DNA for the CDR3 is TGTGCCAGCAGTTACGAGGGATCCACCCTCCACTTT. Encoded protein: CASSYEGSTLHF.

This clonotype showed up just a few times. The chain has TRBV20-1 and TRBJ1-1; D unresolved. The V gene's germline CDR1 is DFQATT and CDR2 SNEGSKA (reference sequence). The CDR3 is 14 residues long. Trimming removed 4 bases from V and 4 bases from J, with 16 bases in between. The CDR3 reads CSAKSDGGPTEAFF. The CDR3 DNA reads TGCAGTGCTAAGTCTGATGGAGGGCCCACTGAAGCTTTCTTT.

Ten or more counts support this clonotype. V usage is TRBV20-1 and J usage is TRBJ1-2; maybe TRBD1 (6 bases). This CDR3 spans 14 amino acids. V lost 0 bases and J lost 6, with 14 bases in between. CDR1 and CDR2 (germline): DFQATT, SNEGSKA (reference sequence). The CDR3 sequence: CSARDPRTADGYTF. CDR3 bases: TGCAGTGCTAGAGACCCGCGGACAGCAGATGGCTACACCTTC.

The chain couples TRBV12-3 or TRBV12-4 to TRBJ2-7, with 8 positions matching TRBD2. This CDR3 is built from 15 residues. The J segment lost 3 bases and the V segment lost 6 bases, leaving 10 bases of the junction unmatched. The CDR3 region has the DNA TGTGCCAGCAGCGACGGGGGGGCCATTAACTACGAGCAGTACTTC. It is translated as CASSDGGAINYEQYF.

This clonotype was seen at least ten times. The V call is TRBV4-2, the J call TRBJ2-3, with 10 positions matching TRBD2. The length of the CDR3 is 16 residues. V lost 2 bases to trimming and J lost 3 bases; unmatched junction nucleotides: 5. Germline-derived CDR1 and CDR2 are LGHNA and YNFKEQ. CDR3 in amino acids: CASSQLSGGATDTQYF. The CDR3 DNA sequence: TGTGCCAGCAGCCAACTAAGCGGGGGGGCGACAGATACGCAGTATTTT.

The chain combines TRBV9 with TRBJ1-6, with TRBD1 identical over 7 bases. Germline CDR1 reads SGDLS; CDR2 reads YYNGEE. This CDR3 is built from 17 residues. After removal of 4 bases from V and 0 bases from J, the junction contained 7 bases not matched to a gene. DNA of the CDR3: TGTGCCAGCAGCTCCTACGACAGGGCCTCCTATAATTCACCCCTCCACTTT. As protein: CASSSYDRASYNSPLHF.

This clonotype was counted between two and nine times. CDR3 DNA sequence: TGCAGCGTTGAAAGAATAAACACTGAAGCTTTCTTT. The encoded protein is CSVERINTEAFF. The chain employs TRBV29-1 and TRBJ1-1; D not resolved. The CDR3 has 12 residues. V dropped 2 bases and J dropped 2 bases, with 6 bases sitting between them. Germline CDR1 is SQVTM and CDR2 is ANQGSEA.